Presented here are 18 T cell receptor beta chains from one specimen sequenced in a study of blood T cell repertoires in COVID-19. Profiling relied on immunoSEQ multiplex PCR, and the TCRdb table lists in-frame clones only, not all of them. This table has around 100,000 clones, 90% to 95% appearing once. Sequenced: peripheral blood. The receptors derive from a man in his sixties with acute or convalescent COVID-19.

The chain is built from TRBV6-5 and TRBJ1-6; 9 bases agree with TRBD1. Germline V gene data show CDR1 as MNHEY and CDR2 as SVGAGI. The J segment lost 7 bases and the V segment lost 6 bases, leaving 7 bases of the junction unmatched. This CDR3 has 15 amino acids. The CDR3 region is CASRLTTGGNSPLHF. CDR3 coding DNA: TGTGCCAGCAGACTCACTACAGGGGGCAATTCACCCCTCCACTTT.

This chain connects TRBV2 to TRBJ2-3; 7 bases align to TRBD1. With 7 bases clipped from V and 2 bases from J, the junction kept 6 bases outside the gene matches. This CDR3 is 14 amino acids long. CDR1 is SNHLY, CDR2 FYNNEI, per germline. CDR3 DNA: TGTGCCAGCAAAGCGACAGGGTTCACAGATACGCAGTATTTT. Translation gives CASKATGFTDTQYF.

The chain couples TRBV28 to TRBJ2-7; 10 bases are shared with TRBD2. This CDR3 region has 14 residues. Germline-derived CDR1 and CDR2 are MDHEN and SYDVKM. J lost 3 bases, V lost 5 bases, and 4 bases had no gene match. The CDR3 spells CASSPPSGSYEQYF. In nucleotides, the CDR3 is TGTGCCAGCAGTCCTCCTAGCGGGAGCTACGAGCAGTACTTC.

The V and J genes are TRBV6-6 and TRBJ2-7; 7 bases are shared with TRBD2. The CDR3 runs 15 residues. V shed 6 bases, J shed 1 base, and the junction held 9 bases outside the gene matches. Germline V gene lookup returns CDR1 MNHNY and CDR2 SVGAGI (reference sequence). In nucleotides, the CDR3 is TGTGCCAGCAGCAAGCAAGCGGGACCGTCCTACGAGCAGTACGTC. This gives the protein CASSKQAGPSYEQYV.

As DNA, the CDR3 is TGTGCCAGCAGGGCGAAGCGGGAGTCCGGGGAGCTGTTTTTT. Encoded protein: CASRAKRESGELFF. The chain employs TRBV6-5 and TRBJ2-2; TRBD2 matches 8 bases. V shed 6 bases and J 6 bases; nucleotides not matched to a gene: 6. The CDR3 is 14 residues long. From germline, CDR1 is MNHEY and CDR2 SVGAGI.

V and J are TRBV27 and TRBJ1-6; no clear D. V was trimmed by 5 bases and J by 13 bases, leaving 15 bases between them. This CDR3 is built from 13 residues. CDR1 is MNHEY, CDR2 SMNVEV, per germline (reference sequence). CDR3 protein: CASSLTGIEPLHF. CDR3 in DNA: TGTGCCAGCAGTCTCACGGGGATCGAGCCCCTCCACTTT.

The rearrangement uses TRBV19 and TRBJ2-3, with 11 nucleotides matching TRBD1. The germline V gene has CDR1 LNHDA and CDR2 SQIVND (reference sequence). The CDR3 has 16 residues. Germline trimming cut 7 bases from V and 5 bases from J; bases unmatched to any gene: 11. CDR3 in DNA: TGTGCCAGTACGCTCTCTGGACAGGGGGCAGGAGATACGCAGTATTTT. This sequence encodes CASTLSGQGAGDTQYF.

The V call is TRBV13, the J call TRBJ2-7, with 14 bases that match TRBD2. Germline V gene sequence: CDR1 PRHDT, CDR2 FYEKMQ (reference sequence). The V segment lost 4 bases and the J segment 0 bases; nucleotides outside the gene matches: 17. The CDR3 runs 21 residues. The CDR3 DNA is TGTGCCAGCAGCTCTGGAAGGGGGACTAGCGGGAGTTACCCTAGCTCCTACGAGCAGTACTTC. Its translation: CASSSGRGTSGSYPSSYEQYF.

The gene calls are TRBV10-2 and TRBJ1-2; D gene ambiguous. This CDR3 has 12 residues. In germline, CDR1 is WSHSY, CDR2 SAAADI. V lost 0 bases, J lost 8 bases, and 7 bases lay in between. The CDR3 DNA sequence: TGCGCCAGCAGTGAGTCGAGCTCCGGCTACACCTTC. This sequence encodes CASSESSSGYTF.

The chain carries TRBV6-5 and TRBJ2-7, with D possibly being TRBD1 (6 bases). With 6 bases removed from V and 3 bases from J, the gap between germline ends came to 18 bases. Germline V gene sequence: CDR1 MNHEY, CDR2 SVGAGI. The CDR3 has 15 residues. The CDR3 coding sequence is TGTGCCAGCAGGATCGACAGGAATGAATACTACGAGCAGTACTTC. This gives the protein CASRIDRNEYYEQYF.

This chain uses TRBV28 with TRBJ2-1; weak D call: TRBD2 (5 bases). The germline V gene encodes CDR1 MDHEN and CDR2 SYDVKM. The CDR3 sequence is 16 residues long. The V and J ends lost 2 bases and 11 bases respectively, with 22 bases between them. In nucleotides, the CDR3 is TGTGCCAGCAGTTTAATTGAGTCCGGGGTAGGTGTTAAGCAGTTCTTC. This encodes CASSLIESGVGVKQFF.

The V gene is TRBV3-1 (or the pseudogene TRBV3-2), the J gene TRBJ2-1; TRBD2 might be the D (6 bases). Germline V gives CDR1 LGHDT, CDR2 YNNKEL (reference sequence). Trimming took 0 bases from V and 4 from J, leaving 13 bases between them. The CDR3 loop spans 16 amino acids. CDR3 nucleotide sequence: TGTGCCAGCAGCCAAGAAGGAGGGCGTCCTTACAATGAGCAGTTCTTC. Translating it yields CASSQEGGRPYNEQFF.

The chain combines TRBV19 with TRBJ1-1; 9 bases agree with TRBD1. Germline V gene sequence: CDR1 LNHDA, CDR2 SQIVND (reference sequence). The CDR3 runs 14 residues. The trim removed 5 bases at V and 6 bases at J, leaving 7 bases unmatched. CDR3 nucleotide sequence: TGTGCCAGTAGTGTCACAGGGGGCCGGTCTGAAGCTTTCTTT. Amino acid sequence: CASSVTGGRSEAFF.

The genes are TRBV4-2 and TRBJ2-1; D call uncertain. The CDR3 is made up of 15 amino acids. The V and J ends lost 4 bases and 5 bases respectively, with 15 bases between them. The V gene's germline CDR1 is LGHNA and CDR2 YNFKEQ. CDR3 amino acids: CASSRLVIGDNEQFF. The CDR3 DNA follows: TGTGCCAGCAGCCGTTTAGTTATCGGAGACAATGAGCAGTTCTTC.

The genes are TRBV11-2 and TRBJ2-7; D is undetermined. Germline CDR1 SGHAT, CDR2 FQNNGV. Between the trimmed V and J ends, which lost 1 base and 1 base, there was a span of 5 bases. The CDR3 is 13 residues long. The CDR3 protein is CASSLGGSYEQYF. In DNA, the CDR3 is TGTGCCAGCAGCTTAGGCGGATCCTACGAGCAGTACTTC.

This chain uses TRBV29-1 with TRBJ2-5; TRBD1 is a possible D gene (6 bases). Germline values: CDR1 SQVTM, CDR2 ANQGSEA. There are 13 residues in the CDR3. The ends were cut back, 6 bases at V and 2 bases at J, with 13 bases in the middle. The CDR3 DNA is TGCAGCGTAGGACAGAGTAAACAAGAGACCCAGTACTTC. It codes for CSVGQSKQETQYF.

The chain employs TRBV2 and TRBJ1-2, with D tentatively TRBD1 (5 bases). Trimming left V 5 bases short and J 7 bases short, with 11 bases between. Germline CDR1 and CDR2: SNHLY and FYNNEI. This CDR3 contains 12 residues. CDR3 nucleotides: TGTGCCAGCAGTCCTCCGACAGTTGGCTACACCTTC. It specifies CASSPPTVGYTF.

The chain couples TRBV10-2 to TRBJ1-1; D unclear. Deletions cut 4 bases from V and 1 base from J, with 4 bases between. The CDR3 runs 12 residues. Germline loops: CDR1 WSHSY, CDR2 SAAADI. The CDR3 DNA reads as TGCGCCAGCAGTGTCGGGAACACTGAAGCTTTCTTT. Encoded protein: CASSVGNTEAFF.